Described below is a single T cell receptor (beta chain) sequence and its context. Antigen: not known. The data were taken from a study of blood T cells in healthy people across ages. The study's findings and limits: TCR beta diversity correlated strongly with naive T cell percentage.

For the second PCR, which ran for about 7 to 11 cycles, a sample-barcoded 5' primer and a J-beta primer mix were used. MiXCR, run by TCRdb on the 5' RACE reads, gives a single entry per CDR3 protein. The sample gives approximately 780,000 distinct CDR3 sequences, 20% to 30% of which show up once; about 2.9% is in the top ten. V was pared by 6 bases and J by 4 bases, with 15 bases between. From germline, CDR1 is MNHNY and CDR2 SVGAGI (reference sequence). The CDR3 totals 14 residues. These records were also assigned to another study, of T cells of mothers and their children.

The sequence was collected from a boy aged 5 to 17 in good health. Specimen: blood. The J gene is TRBJ1-1, the V gene TRBV6-6; a weak D match, TRBD1 (6 bases). The CDR3 spells CASRASRGGTEAFF. The DNA of the CDR3 is TGTGCCAGCAGGGCGTCCAGGGGTGGCACTGAAGCTTTCTTT.